This TCR beta chain was observed in a study of blood T cell repertoires in COVID-19. Looked up from germline, CDR1 is MNHEY and CDR2 is SVGAGI. This CDR3 comprises 14 residues. After removal of 5 bases from V and 8 bases from J, the junction contained 7 bases not matched to a gene. Here immunoSEQ multiplex PCR was the method, and the copy in TCRdb shows in-frame clones only, minus some. The sample contains 150,000 to 200,000 clones, around 89% of which appear only once. The specimen sequenced was peripheral blood. This chain links TRBV6-5 with TRBJ2-1; 9 bases fit TRBD1. This TCR came from a man over 45 who had recovered from COVID-19. CDR3 protein: CASSRGQGVDEQFF. The DNA of the CDR3 is TGTGCCAGCAGTCGGGGACAGGGAGTCGATGAGCAGTTCTTC.